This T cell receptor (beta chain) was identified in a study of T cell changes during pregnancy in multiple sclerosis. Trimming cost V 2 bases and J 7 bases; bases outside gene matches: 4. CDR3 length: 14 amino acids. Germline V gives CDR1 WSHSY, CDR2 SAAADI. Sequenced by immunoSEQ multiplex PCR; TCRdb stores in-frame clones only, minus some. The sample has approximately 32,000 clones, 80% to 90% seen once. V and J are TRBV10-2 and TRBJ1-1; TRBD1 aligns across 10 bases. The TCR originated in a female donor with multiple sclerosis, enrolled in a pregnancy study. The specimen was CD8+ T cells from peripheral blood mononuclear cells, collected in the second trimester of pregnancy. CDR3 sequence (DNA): TGCGCCAGCAGTGAGCGACAGGGGGCGGATGAAGCTTTCTTT. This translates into CASSERQGADEAFF.